The TCR beta chain under discussion was sequenced for a study of T-cell memory formation after mild COVID-19. Study details: The study found TCR clusters largely donor specific. Study-wide results and limits: Most CD4+ clones that shrank were in CM and EM, while CD8+ ones turned up in EMRA.

TCRdb itself ran the 5' RACE reads through MiXCR, one entry per CDR3 protein. This sample has about half a million distinct CDR3 sequences; 15% to 20% occur once, and the top ten carry approximately 13%. Many counts were recorded for this clonotype. Antigen: not known. This CDR3 has 13 residues. Germline V gene lookup returns CDR1 ENHRY and CDR2 SYGVKD. V gave up 3 bases and J gave up 0 bases, with 5 bases separating them. The TCR sequence derives from an adult woman who had mild COVID-19 (a few samples of this study predate the infection). Cell type and time point are not known. The chain combines TRBV10-3 with TRBJ2-5; D call uncertain. Material for sequencing was PBMCs or a T cell subset sorted from them (not recorded which). CDR3: CAISEGNQETQYF. DNA for the CDR3: TGTGCCATCAGTGAAGGGAACCAAGAGACCCAGTACTTC.